This T cell receptor beta chain was identified during a study of CD8 T cells in ankylosing spondylitis (dated by TCRdb to about 2017). Concerning the study at large: The study set out to find disease-linked TCR variants by profiling T cell receptor beta repertoires in ankylosing spondylitis patients and healthy donors. The full study cohort comprised 25 or so ankylosing spondylitis patients and 85 to 120 healthy donors. Samples of peripheral blood were taken, and for ankylosing spondylitis patients, synovial fluid was collected as well.

Sequencing was performed on an Illumina HiSeq 2500. Quantitative 5'-RACE with molecular barcodes was the method used to prepare the TCR beta libraries. Turning to the authors' computational methods: A new computational method based on a probabilistic model of VDJ rearrangement was used to identify disease-linked TCR variants. Using fastp trimming at Q25 and MiXCR clonotype assembly, TCRdb reanalyzed the public sequencing data and kept in-frame beta chains. Every entry covers one CDR3 protein and lists the most common genes and DNA from its rows. TCRdb's processing, not the study's, gives the V and J calls here. The sample yields about 750,000 distinct CDR3 sequences; about 20% were counted once. The ten largest clones capture 15% to 20% of the sample. This clonotype turned up a few times. The specificity of this receptor is unknown. Base qualities are missing; no much larger clone stands one base away.

The CDR3 numbers 13 residues from cysteine through phenylalanine. Solely the CDR3 DNA is kept, with 39 bases framed from the first base. Germline trimming amounts to 8 bases on V and 2 bases on J, with 6 as the count of junction bases outside the gene matches. What the study reported, not specific to this receptor: The disease-linked clones showed a CD8+ phenotype and occurred at relatively low frequencies in peripheral blood. Some of the motif variants had been reported before in the synovial fluid and blood of reactive arthritis patients, a finding that suggests common disease-initiation mechanisms. A TCR beta motif of about 8 highly homologous amino acid variants appeared characteristic of blood from ankylosing spondylitis patients. According to the report, matched synovial fluid samples from ankylosing spondylitis patients were significantly enriched for the disease-linked clones.

The TCR originated in a male donor with ankylosing spondylitis. Sequencing was done on a sample of blood, either unsorted or a sorted T cell fraction (not recorded which). This sequence uses TRBV12-3 or TRBV12-4 and TRBJ2-7; 7 middle bases align to TRBD2. The sequenced DNA: TGTGCCAGCGGGGCGGGAGAGGCCTACGAGCAGTACTTC. It translates to CASGAGEAYEQYF.